These 29 T cell receptor beta chains were sequenced from one sample in a study of blood T cell repertoires in COVID-19. Measured with immunoSEQ multiplex PCR; TCRdb has only the in-frame clones, and not every one. The sample comprises about 440,000 clones, around 89% of which are singletons, and roughly 4% rests with the top ten. Input material: peripheral blood. The receptors stem from a woman in her 30s with acute or convalescent COVID-19.

The chain links TRBV19 to TRBJ2-1; a weak D match, TRBD1 (6 bases). The length of the CDR3 is 13 residues. Germline CDR1 and CDR2: LNHDA and SQIVND (reference sequence). V was cut by 0 bases and J by 11 bases, with 11 bases left in between. This chain's CDR3 is CASSIDPRGQQFF. DNA for the CDR3: TGTGCCAGTAGTATAGACCCCAGGGGACAGCAGTTCTTC.

The CDR3 region has the DNA TGTGCCAGCACGCCGGCGGGGGCTAGCACAGATACGCAGTATTTT. Protein: CASTPAGASTDTQYF. The rearrangement joins TRBV11-2 to TRBJ2-3, with a tentative D call TRBD2 (7 bases). Trimming left V 7 bases short and J 0 bases short, with 14 bases between. The CDR3 runs to 15 residues. Germline-derived CDR1 and CDR2 are SGHAT and FQNNGV.

The chain uses TRBV7-2 and TRBJ2-7; 9 bases line up with TRBD2. The CDR3 has 14 amino acids. V gave up 5 bases and J gave up 0 bases; unmatched junction bases: 2. Per germline, CDR1 SGHTA and CDR2 FQGNSA. This chain's CDR3 is CASSMGLASYEQYF. The CDR3 DNA reads TGTGCCAGCAGCATGGGACTAGCCTCCTACGAGCAGTACTTC.

The chain has TRBV28 and TRBJ1-1, with D possibly matching TRBD1 (6 bases). Trimming took off 2 bases at V and 5 bases at J, with 15 bases between the two ends. Germline V gene lookup returns CDR1 MDHEN and CDR2 SYDVKM. The CDR3 totals 15 residues. CDR3 sequence reads: CASSLLSGVRTEAFF. Written as DNA, the CDR3 is TGTGCCAGCAGTTTACTTTCAGGGGTGAGGACTGAAGCTTTCTTT.

The CDR3, as DNA: TGTGCCAGCAGTTTATTCGCTAGCGGGACCGGGGAGCTGTTTTTT. This gives the protein CASSLFASGTGELFF. The genes are TRBV27 and TRBJ2-2; 8 bases line up with TRBD2. The trim removed 1 base at V and 5 bases at J, leaving 3 bases unmatched. CDR3 length equals 15 residues. Germline-derived CDR1 and CDR2 are MNHEY and SMNVEV (reference sequence).

This clone has a single count. V is TRBV30 and J is TRBJ1-5; D is perhaps TRBD1 (6 bases). Germline values: CDR1 GTSNPN, CDR2 SVGIG (reference sequence). This CDR3 is built from 16 residues. V was pared by 0 bases and J by 1 base, with 13 bases between. The CDR3 protein is CAWSVGGGFSNQPQHF. CDR3 bases: TGTGCCTGGAGTGTAGGGGGTGGGTTCAGCAATCAGCCCCAGCATTTT.

This chain connects TRBV19 to TRBJ1-5; weak D call: TRBD1 (5 bases). Germline assignment: CDR1 LNHDA and CDR2 SQIVND (reference sequence). The CDR3 length is 13 residues. V gave up 11 bases and J gave up 6 bases, with 17 bases separating them. CDR3 protein: CAPIEADSQPQHF. The CDR3, as DNA: TGTGCCCCAATCGAGGCCGACAGTCAGCCCCAGCATTTT.

This chain links TRBV6-5 with TRBJ2-7, with D possibly matching TRBD1 (6 bases). The CDR3 length is 15 residues. Trimming pared 2 bases from V and 0 bases from J, leaving 11 bases between. CDR1 is MNHEY, CDR2 SVGAGI, per germline. The CDR3, as DNA: TGTGCCAGCAGTTACGCCAGGGGCCTCTCCTACGAGCAGTACTTC. Translating it yields CASSYARGLSYEQYF.

This chain uses TRBV7-9 with TRBJ2-3; TRBD2 agrees at 8 bases. V gave up 0 bases and J gave up 1 base; unmatched junction bases: 0. Germline V gene data show CDR1 as SEHNR and CDR2 as FQNEAQ (reference sequence). The CDR3 sequence is 15 residues long. The CDR3 is CASSLASGGTDTQYF. As DNA, the CDR3 is TGTGCCAGCAGCTTAGCTAGCGGGGGCACAGATACGCAGTATTTT.

The rearrangement links TRBV6-5 to TRBJ2-7; 9 bases are shared with TRBD1. This CDR3 has 15 amino acids. In germline, CDR1 is MNHEY, CDR2 SVGAGI. V was pared by 6 bases and J by 2 bases, with 8 bases of the junction left unmatched. Written as DNA, the CDR3 is TGTGCCAGCAGCGGGGGGACAGGGATAGCCTACGAGCAGTACTTC. Translating it yields CASSGGTGIAYEQYF.

The gene calls are TRBV29-1 and TRBJ2-7; 9 bases map to TRBD1. V lost 7 bases to trimming and J lost 6 bases; unmatched junction nucleotides: 10. The CDR3 has 13 residues. CDR1 SQVTM and CDR2 ANQGSEA come from the germline V gene. DNA for the CDR3: TGCAGCGCTGGACAGGGGCGAAACGTCGAGCAGTACTTC. It is translated as CSAGQGRNVEQYF.

The chain links TRBV2 to TRBJ1-4; 8 positions match TRBD1. Germline V CDR1 and CDR2: SNHLY, FYNNEI. V trimming: 8 bases; J trimming: 8 bases; junction bases outside the gene matches: 10. CDR3 length equals 14 residues. For the CDR3, the DNA is TGTGCCAGCGATTCCGGGACAGGCGACGAAAAACTGTTTTTT. Translating gives CASDSGTGDEKLFF.

This chain links TRBV4-1 with TRBJ2-3; D might be TRBD1 (5 bases). This CDR3 is built from 16 residues. Per the germline V gene, CDR1 is MGHRA and CDR2 is YSYEKL. The germline V and J ends were trimmed by 4 bases and 3 bases, with 17 bases remaining between them. The chain's CDR3 is CASSPSGLQGTDTQYF. The CDR3 bases are TGCGCCAGCAGCCCTTCGGGTCTCCAGGGAACAGATACGCAGTATTTT.

The chain recombines TRBV6-2 or TRBV6-3 with TRBJ2-2, with 8 bases identical to TRBD1. The CDR3 is made up of 16 amino acids. The junction had 6 bases not matched to a gene; V was cut back by 6 bases and J by 0 bases. The germline V gene encodes CDR1 MNHEY and CDR2 SVGEGT. CDR3 residues: CASSPRTGPNTGELFF. The DNA for the CDR3 is TGTGCCAGCAGCCCTAGGACAGGGCCGAACACCGGGGAGCTGTTTTTT.

The V and J genes are TRBV2 and TRBJ2-3, with D possibly being TRBD2 (6 bases). V lost 8 bases and J 3 bases, leaving 24 bases between the germline ends. Germline assignment: CDR1 SNHLY and CDR2 FYNNEI. The CDR3 covers 17 residues. For the CDR3, the DNA is TGTGCCAGCGCCCACTCCGGGACTCTTGTTCTGACAGATACGCAGTATTTT. Amino acids: CASAHSGTLVLTDTQYF.

The CDR3 sequence is CVRSLRTSPTYNEQFF. The CDR3 coding sequence is TGTGTCAGAAGCTTACGGACTTCCCCTACCTACAATGAGCAGTTCTTC. V gene TRBV7-5 combines with J gene TRBJ2-1; the table calls TRBD2, which could not be checked here. TRBV7-5 represents a pseudogene. The CDR3 is 16 amino acids.

J is TRBJ1-3 and V is TRBV6-5; D possibly corresponds to TRBD1 (6 bases). V lost 6 bases, J lost 1 base, and 13 bases lay in between. The CDR3 is made up of 15 amino acids. The V gene's germline CDR1 is MNHEY and CDR2 SVGAGI. The CDR3 sequence: CASSPQGLSGNTIYF. The DNA of the CDR3 is TGTGCCAGCAGCCCACAGGGTTTGTCTGGAAACACCATATATTTT.

With regard to this clone: The sample contains more than one DNA sequence encoding this CDR3. The chain uses TRBV9 and TRBJ1-5; D uncertain. Germline lookup yields CDR1 SGDLS and CDR2 YYNGEE. The V end lost 0 bases, the J end lost 3 bases, and 10 bases lay between the germline ends. The CDR3 extends over 15 amino acids. The DNA of the CDR3 is TGTGCCAGCAGCGTAGGAGGGCGGGACAATCAGCCCCAGCATTTT. This sequence encodes CASSVGGRDNQPQHF.

This clone was recorded a few times. The V call is TRBV2, the J call TRBJ2-7, with TRBD2 matching 7 bases. V dropped 6 bases and J dropped 4; count of bases not matched to a gene: 12. Germline CDR1 and CDR2: SNHLY and FYNNEI. This CDR3 has 15 residues. The CDR3 DNA reads as TGTGCCAGCAGCTCCGGGAGGCTCCTGGGGTACGAGCAGTACTTC. It translates to CASSSGRLLGYEQYF.

CDR3 bases: TGTGCCAGCAGTCAAAACTCCCCGGGACTAGCGGGGGGAGAGACCCAGTACTTC. Its translation: CASSQNSPGLAGGETQYF. The chain recombines TRBV27 with TRBJ2-5, with 15 bases fitting TRBD2. Germline assignment: CDR1 MNHEY and CDR2 SMNVEV (reference sequence). Trimming took 5 bases from V and 4 from J; bases not matched to a gene: 11. The CDR3 has 18 amino acids.

This rearrangement joins TRBV5-5 to TRBJ2-3; D is possibly TRBD1 (6 bases). The CDR3 runs 13 residues. V lost 3 bases and J lost 2, with 7 bases in between. Per germline, CDR1 SGHKS and CDR2 YYEKEE (reference sequence). CDR3 protein: CASSSGATDTQYF. CDR3 coding DNA: TGTGCCAGCAGCTCAGGGGCCACAGATACGCAGTATTTT. The complete variable domain, with remaining parts taken from reference TRBV5-5 and TRBJ2-3, reads DAGVTQSPTHLIKTRGQQVTLRCSPISGHKSVSWYQQVLGQGPQFIFQYYEKEERGRGNFPDRFSARQFPNYSSELNVNALLLGDSALYLCASSSGATDTQYFGPGTRLTVL.

This clone was observed many times. The V call is TRBV6-1, the J call TRBJ1-3; 7 positions agree with TRBD1. V trimming: 2 bases; J trimming: 8 bases; junction bases outside the gene matches: 9. This CDR3 comprises 15 residues. Germline V CDR1 and CDR2: MNHNS, SASEGT. The CDR3 region has the DNA TGTGCCAGCAGTGAATCGACAGGGCACTCGTACACCATATATTTT. Residues: CASSESTGHSYTIYF.

The gene calls are TRBV24-1 and TRBJ2-3, with D uncertain. The CDR3 loop spans 12 amino acids. The V and J ends lost 6 bases and 6 bases respectively, with 9 bases between them. Germline CDR1 is KGHDR and CDR2 is SFDVKD. The CDR3 DNA reads TGTGCCACCAGTTTGCAGGCGGATACGCAGTATTTT. Amino acid sequence: CATSLQADTQYF.

This clone was seen a single time. The rearrangement links TRBV3-1 (or the pseudogene TRBV3-2) to TRBJ2-3; 7 bases are shared with TRBD2. CDR1 is LGHDT, CDR2 YNNKEL, per germline (reference sequence). The CDR3 sequence is 14 residues long. V was pared by 8 bases and J by 0 bases, with 5 bases of the junction left unmatched. CDR3 residues: CASGAGDSTDTQYF. DNA for the CDR3: TGTGCCAGCGGTGCGGGGGATAGCACAGATACGCAGTATTTT.

This chain uses TRBV7-9 with TRBJ2-3; D is perhaps TRBD1 (5 bases). The germline V gene has CDR1 SEHNR and CDR2 FQNEAQ (reference sequence). The CDR3 runs to 14 residues. With 5 bases removed from V and 4 bases from J, the gap between germline ends came to 13 bases. CDR3 sequence: CASSRLWGPDTQYF. CDR3 nucleotides: TGTGCCAGCAGCCGTCTTTGGGGCCCAGATACGCAGTATTTT.

The chain has TRBV25-1 and TRBJ1-2; D not certain. Germline V CDR1 and CDR2: MGHDK, SYGVNS. V lost 6 bases to trimming and J lost 7 bases, with 9 bases between them. The length of the CDR3 is 11 residues. This chain's CDR3 is CASRAGGGYTF. The DNA for the CDR3 is TGTGCCAGCAGGGCCGGAGGTGGCTACACCTTC.

The chain has TRBV12-3 or TRBV12-4 and TRBJ2-7; weak D call: TRBD2 (5 bases). CDR3 length equals 11 residues. V lost 6 bases and J 7 bases, leaving 10 bases between the germline ends. The CDR3 DNA is TGTGCCAGCAGCCGTACGGGGGAGCAGTACTTC. Protein: CASSRTGEQYF.

This clone appeared once. The V and J genes are TRBV28 and TRBJ1-2; weak D call: TRBD1 (5 bases). Germline V gene sequence: CDR1 MDHEN, CDR2 SYDVKM. V was shortened by 6 bases and J by 7 bases, with 12 bases between the two germline ends. This CDR3 spans 12 amino acids. The CDR3 region has the DNA TGTGCCAGCAGCGTGGGGGGAACTGGCTACACCTTC. Its translation: CASSVGGTGYTF.

The rearrangement joins TRBV3-1 (or the pseudogene TRBV3-2) to TRBJ1-5; possible D gene TRBD1, 6 bases. This CDR3 comprises 15 residues. Trimming took off 1 base at V and 7 bases at J, with 14 bases between the two ends. Per the germline V gene, CDR1 is LGHDT and CDR2 is YNNKEL (reference sequence). This chain's CDR3 is CASSQGVNRVQPQHF. The CDR3 DNA is TGTGCCAGCAGCCAAGGAGTTAACAGGGTGCAGCCCCAGCATTTT.